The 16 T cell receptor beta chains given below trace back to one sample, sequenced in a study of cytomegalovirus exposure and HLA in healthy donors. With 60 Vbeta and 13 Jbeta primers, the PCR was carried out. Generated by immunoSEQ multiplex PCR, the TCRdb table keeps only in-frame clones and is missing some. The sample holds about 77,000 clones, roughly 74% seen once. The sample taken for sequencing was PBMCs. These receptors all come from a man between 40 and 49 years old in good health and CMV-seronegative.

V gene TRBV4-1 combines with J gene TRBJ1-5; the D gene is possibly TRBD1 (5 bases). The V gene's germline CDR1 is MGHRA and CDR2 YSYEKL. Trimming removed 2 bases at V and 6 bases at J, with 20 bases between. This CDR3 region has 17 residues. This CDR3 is CASSQQGLGRVGQPQHF. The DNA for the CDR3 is TGCGCCAGCAGCCAACAGGGACTGGGCAGGGTTGGTCAGCCCCAGCATTTT.

CDR3 region: CSVDSQGREYGYTF. CDR3 in DNA: TGCAGCGTTGACTCTCAGGGCAGAGAGTATGGCTACACCTTC. The chain joins TRBV29-1 to TRBJ1-2, with a tentative D call TRBD1 (5 bases). Germline-derived CDR1 and CDR2 are SQVTM and ANQGSEA. Trimming cost V 3 bases and J 5 bases, with 16 bases left between them. There are 14 residues in the CDR3.

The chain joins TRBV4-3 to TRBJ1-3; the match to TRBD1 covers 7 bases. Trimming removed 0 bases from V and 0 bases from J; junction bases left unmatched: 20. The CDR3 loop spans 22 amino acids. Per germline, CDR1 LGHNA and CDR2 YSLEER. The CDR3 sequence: CASSQDPLPVAGGSNSGNTIYF. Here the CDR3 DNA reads TGCGCCAGCAGCCAAGATCCCCTGCCGGTGGCAGGGGGTTCCAACTCTGGAAACACCATATATTTT.

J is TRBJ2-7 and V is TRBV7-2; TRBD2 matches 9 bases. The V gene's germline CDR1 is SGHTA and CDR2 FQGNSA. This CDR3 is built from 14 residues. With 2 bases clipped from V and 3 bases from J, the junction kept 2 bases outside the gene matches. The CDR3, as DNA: TGTGCCAGCAGCTTAAGGCGGGGGGGCTACGAGCAGTACTTC. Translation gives CASSLRRGGYEQYF.

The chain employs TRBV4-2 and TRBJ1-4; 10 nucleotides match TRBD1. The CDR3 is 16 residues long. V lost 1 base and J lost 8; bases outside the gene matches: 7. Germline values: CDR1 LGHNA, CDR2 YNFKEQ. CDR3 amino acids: CASSQGSGQGDEKLFF. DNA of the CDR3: TGTGCCAGCAGCCAAGGGAGTGGACAGGGGGACGAAAAACTGTTTTTT.

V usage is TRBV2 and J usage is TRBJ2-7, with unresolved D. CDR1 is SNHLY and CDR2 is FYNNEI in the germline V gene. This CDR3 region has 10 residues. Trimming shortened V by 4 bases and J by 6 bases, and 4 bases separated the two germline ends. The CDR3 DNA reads TGTGCCAGCAGTGGTAGCGAGCAGTACTTC. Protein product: CASSGSEQYF.

The CDR3 reads CASSFRAAGLEQYF. The CDR3, as DNA: TGTGCCAGCAGCTTTCGGGCTGCGGGGCTCGAGCAGTACTTC. The genes are TRBV14 and TRBJ2-7, with D maybe TRBD2 (6 bases). Trimming pared 5 bases from V and 6 bases from J, leaving 17 bases between. The CDR3 has 14 residues. The germline V gene has CDR1 SGHDN and CDR2 FVKESK.

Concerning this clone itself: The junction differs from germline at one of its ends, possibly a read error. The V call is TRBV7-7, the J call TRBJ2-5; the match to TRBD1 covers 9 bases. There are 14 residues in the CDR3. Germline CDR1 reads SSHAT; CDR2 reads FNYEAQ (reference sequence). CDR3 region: CASSPGQGSKTQYF. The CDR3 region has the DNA TGTGCTAGCAGCCCAGGACAGGGGTCAAAGACCCAGTACTTC.

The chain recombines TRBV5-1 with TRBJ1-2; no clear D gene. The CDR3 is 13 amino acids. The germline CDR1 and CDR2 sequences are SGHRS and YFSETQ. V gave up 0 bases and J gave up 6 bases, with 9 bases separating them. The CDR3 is CASSLEGEDGYTF. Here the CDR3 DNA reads TGCGCCAGCAGCTTGGAGGGAGAGGATGGCTACACCTTC.

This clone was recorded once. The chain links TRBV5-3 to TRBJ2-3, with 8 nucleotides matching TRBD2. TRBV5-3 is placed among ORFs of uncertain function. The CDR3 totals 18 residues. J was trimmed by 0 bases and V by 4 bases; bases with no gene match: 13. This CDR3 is CARSVKRGSSSSTDTQYF. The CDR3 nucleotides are TGTGCCAGAAGCGTAAAGCGGGGGAGCTCCTCTAGCACAGATACGCAGTATTTT.

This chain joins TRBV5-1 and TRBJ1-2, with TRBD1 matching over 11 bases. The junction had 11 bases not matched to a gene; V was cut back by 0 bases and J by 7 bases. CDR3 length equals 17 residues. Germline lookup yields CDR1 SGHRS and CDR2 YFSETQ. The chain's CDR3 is CASSLGRTGGQIGGYTF. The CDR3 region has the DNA TGCGCCAGCAGCTTGGGGAGGACAGGGGGCCAGATTGGTGGCTACACCTTC. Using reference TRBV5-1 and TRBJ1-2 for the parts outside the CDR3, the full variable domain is KAGVTQTPRYLIKTRGQQVTLSCSPISGHRSVSWYQQTPGQGLQFLFEYFSETQRNKGNFPGRFSGRQFSNSRSEMNVSTLELGDSALYLCASSLGRTGGQIGGYTFGSGTRLTVV.

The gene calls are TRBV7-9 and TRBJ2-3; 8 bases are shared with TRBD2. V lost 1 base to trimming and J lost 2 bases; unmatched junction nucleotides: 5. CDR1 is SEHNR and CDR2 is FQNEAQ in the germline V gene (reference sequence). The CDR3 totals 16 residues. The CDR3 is CASSLVLAGLTDTQYF. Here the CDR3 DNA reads TGTGCCAGCAGCTTAGTTTTAGCGGGACTCACAGATACGCAGTATTTT.

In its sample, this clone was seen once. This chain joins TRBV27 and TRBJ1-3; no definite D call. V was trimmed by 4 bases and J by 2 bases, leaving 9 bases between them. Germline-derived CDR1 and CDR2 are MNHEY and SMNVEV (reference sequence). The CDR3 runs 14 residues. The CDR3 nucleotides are TGTGCCAGCAGTTCGTACTTAGCTGGAAACACCATATATTTT. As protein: CASSSYLAGNTIYF.

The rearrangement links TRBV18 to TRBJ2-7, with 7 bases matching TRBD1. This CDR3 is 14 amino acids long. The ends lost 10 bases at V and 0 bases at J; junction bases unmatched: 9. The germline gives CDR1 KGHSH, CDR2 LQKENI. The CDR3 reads CATSWTGGSYEQYF. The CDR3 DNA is TGTGCCACCTCTTGGACAGGAGGCTCCTACGAGCAGTACTTC.

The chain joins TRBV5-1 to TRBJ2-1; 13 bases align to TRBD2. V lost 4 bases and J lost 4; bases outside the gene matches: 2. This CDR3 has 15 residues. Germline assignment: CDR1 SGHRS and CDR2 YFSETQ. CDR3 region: CASSGLAGVYNEQFF. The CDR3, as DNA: TGCGCCAGCAGCGGACTAGCGGGGGTTTACAATGAGCAGTTCTTC.

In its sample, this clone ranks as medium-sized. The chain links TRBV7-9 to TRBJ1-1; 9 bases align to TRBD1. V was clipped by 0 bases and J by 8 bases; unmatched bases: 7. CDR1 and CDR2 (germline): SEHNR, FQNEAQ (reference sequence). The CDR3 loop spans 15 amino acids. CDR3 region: CASSLASAGTGEAFF. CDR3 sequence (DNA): TGTGCCAGCAGCTTAGCGTCGGCCGGGACAGGGGAAGCTTTCTTT.